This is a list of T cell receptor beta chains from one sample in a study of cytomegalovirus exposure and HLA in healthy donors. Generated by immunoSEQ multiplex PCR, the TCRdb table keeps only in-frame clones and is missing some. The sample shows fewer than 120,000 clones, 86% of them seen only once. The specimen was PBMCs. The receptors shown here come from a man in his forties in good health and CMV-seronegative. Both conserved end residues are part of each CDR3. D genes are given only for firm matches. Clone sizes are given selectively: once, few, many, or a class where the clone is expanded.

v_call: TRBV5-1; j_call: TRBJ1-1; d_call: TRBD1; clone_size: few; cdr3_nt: TGCGCCAGCAGCTGGCAGACAGGGCCGAACACTGAAGCTTTCTTT; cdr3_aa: CASSWQTGPNTEAFF
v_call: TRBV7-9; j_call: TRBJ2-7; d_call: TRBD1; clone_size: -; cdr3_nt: TGTTCCAGCAGCTTACAGGGGAGCGAGCAGTACTTC; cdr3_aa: CSSSLQGSEQYF
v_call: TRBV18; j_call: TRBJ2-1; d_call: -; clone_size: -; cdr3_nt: TGTGCCAGCTCACCACCGGCGGGGTTTACCTACAATGAGCAGTTCTTC; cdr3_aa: CASSPPAGFTYNEQFF
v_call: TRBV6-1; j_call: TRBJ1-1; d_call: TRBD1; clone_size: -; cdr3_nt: TGTGCCAGCAGTTCTGGACAGGGTTACACTGAAGCTTTCTTT; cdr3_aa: CASSSGQGYTEAFF
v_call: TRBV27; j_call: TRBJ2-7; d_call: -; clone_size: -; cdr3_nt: TGTGCCAGCAGTTCCCTCCCGCCCCGGCGGAAGCAGTACTTC; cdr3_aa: CASSSLPPRRKQYF
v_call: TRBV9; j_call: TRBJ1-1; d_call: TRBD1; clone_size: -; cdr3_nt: TGTGCCAGCAGCGCCGGACAGGGGGTCACTGAAGCTTTCTTT; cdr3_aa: CASSAGQGVTEAFF
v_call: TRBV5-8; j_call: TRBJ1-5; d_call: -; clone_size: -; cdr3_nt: TGTGCCAGCAGCCCTGCGGTCCAGGGCATCGAGCCCCAGCATTTT; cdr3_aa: CASSPAVQGIEPQHF
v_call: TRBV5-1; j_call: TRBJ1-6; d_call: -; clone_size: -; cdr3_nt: TGCGCCAGCAGCCCTCAGGGTGCAAATTCACCCCTCCACTTT; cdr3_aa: CASSPQGANSPLHF
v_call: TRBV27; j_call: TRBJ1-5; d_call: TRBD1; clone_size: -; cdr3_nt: TGTGCCAGCAGTTCCAGGGGGCGCGCAAATCAGCCCCAGCATTTT; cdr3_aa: CASSSRGRANQPQHF
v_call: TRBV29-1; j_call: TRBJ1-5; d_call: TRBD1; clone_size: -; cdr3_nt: TGCAGCGTTGGGGACAGGGGAAATCAGCCCCAGCATTTT; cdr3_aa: CSVGDRGNQPQHF
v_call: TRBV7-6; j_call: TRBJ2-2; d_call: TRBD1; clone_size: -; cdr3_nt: TGTGCCAGCAGCTTACCTCTTTGGGGACAGGGATCCGGGGAGCTGTTTTTT; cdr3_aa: CASSLPLWGQGSGELFF
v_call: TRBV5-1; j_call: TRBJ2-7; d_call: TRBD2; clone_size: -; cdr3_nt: TGCGCCAGCAGCTTGGGGGGGGGAACTTCAGGCGAGCAGTACTTC; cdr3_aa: CASSLGGGTSGEQYF
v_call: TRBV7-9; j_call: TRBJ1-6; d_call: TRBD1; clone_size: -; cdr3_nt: TGTGCCAGCAGCTTAGCTGTCGGACAGGGGGCATCCTATAATTCACCCCTCCACTTT; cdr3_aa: CASSLAVGQGASYNSPLHF
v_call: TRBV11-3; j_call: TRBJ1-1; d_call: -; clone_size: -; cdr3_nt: TGTGCCAGCAGCCTAGGGGGGGGGAGCATTGAAGCTTTCTTT; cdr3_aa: CASSLGGGSIEAFF
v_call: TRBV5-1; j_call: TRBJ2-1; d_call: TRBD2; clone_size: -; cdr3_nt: TGCGCCAGCAGCTTGGAGGGACTAGCTCGTAGAGGCTCCTACAATGAGCAGTTCTTC; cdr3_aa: CASSLEGLARRGSYNEQFF
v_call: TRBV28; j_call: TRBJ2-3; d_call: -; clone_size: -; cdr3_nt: TGTGCCAGCTCCTCGACTCAGGATACGCAGTATTTT; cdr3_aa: CASSSTQDTQYF
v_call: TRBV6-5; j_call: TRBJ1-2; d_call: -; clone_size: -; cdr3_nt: TGTGCCAGCAGTTACTCGAGACTCAGATTCGGTGGCTACACCTTC; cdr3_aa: CASSYSRLRFGGYTF
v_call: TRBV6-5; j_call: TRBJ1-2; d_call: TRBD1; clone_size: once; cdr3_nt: TGTGCCAGCAGATTGGGACAGGGAAGGTATGGCTACACCTTC; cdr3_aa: CASRLGQGRYGYTF
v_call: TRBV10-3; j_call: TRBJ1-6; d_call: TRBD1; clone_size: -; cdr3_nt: TGTGCCATCAGTGCAGGACAGGCCGATTCACCCCTCCACTTT; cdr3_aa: CAISAGQADSPLHF
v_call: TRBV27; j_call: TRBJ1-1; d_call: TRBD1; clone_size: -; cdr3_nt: TGTGCCAGCAGTTCTACAACAGGGGGGAGCACTGAAGCTTTCTTT; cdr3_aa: CASSSTTGGSTEAFF
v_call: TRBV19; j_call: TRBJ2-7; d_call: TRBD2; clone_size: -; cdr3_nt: TGTGCCAGTAGTCCTCAGACTAGCGGGGGCTCCTACGAGCAGTACTTC; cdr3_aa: CASSPQTSGGSYEQYF
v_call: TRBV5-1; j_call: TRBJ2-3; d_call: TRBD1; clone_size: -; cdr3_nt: TGCGCCAGCAGCTTAACAGGGGTAGGGGATACGCAGTATTTT; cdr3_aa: CASSLTGVGDTQYF
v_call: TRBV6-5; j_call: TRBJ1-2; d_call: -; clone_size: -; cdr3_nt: TGTGCCAGCAGTTTCCTCCGATTCGGGACACCGGATGGCTACACCTTC; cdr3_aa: CASSFLRFGTPDGYTF
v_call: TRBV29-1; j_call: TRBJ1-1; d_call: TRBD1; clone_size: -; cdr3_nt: TGCAGCGTTGAAGATTGGACAGGGCGGCCTGAAGCTTTCTTT; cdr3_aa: CSVEDWTGRPEAFF
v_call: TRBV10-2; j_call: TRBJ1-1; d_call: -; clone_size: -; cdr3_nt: TGCGCCAGCAGTCGGGGAACACATGAAGCTTTCTTT; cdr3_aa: CASSRGTHEAFF
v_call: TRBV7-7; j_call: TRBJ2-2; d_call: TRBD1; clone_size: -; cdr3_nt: TGTGCCAGCAGCTCGTCCGGGACAGTCAACACCGGGGAGCTGTTTTTT; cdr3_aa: CASSSSGTVNTGELFF
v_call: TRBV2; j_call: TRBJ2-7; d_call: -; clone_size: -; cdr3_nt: TGTGCCAGCAGTGTGTCAGCCTACGAGCAGTACTTC; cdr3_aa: CASSVSAYEQYF
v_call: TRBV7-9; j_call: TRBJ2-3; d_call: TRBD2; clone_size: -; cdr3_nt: TGTGCCAGCAGTTCCCGACTAGCGGGGGGCGACACAGATACGCAGTATTTT; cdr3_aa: CASSSRLAGGDTDTQYF
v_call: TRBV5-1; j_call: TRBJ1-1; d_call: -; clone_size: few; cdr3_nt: TGCGCCAGCAGCTTAATAACCGGGTCCAACACTGAAGCTTTCTTT; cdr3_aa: CASSLITGSNTEAFF
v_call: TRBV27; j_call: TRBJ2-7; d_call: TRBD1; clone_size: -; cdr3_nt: TGTGCCAGCAGTTCCCCCGGGCAGGGGGCGGCGGAGCAGTACTTC; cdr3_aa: CASSSPGQGAAEQYF
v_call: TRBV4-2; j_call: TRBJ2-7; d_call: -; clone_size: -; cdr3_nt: TGTGCCAGCAGCCAAGTACCGGTGAGCTCCTACGAGCAGTACTTC; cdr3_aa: CASSQVPVSSYEQYF
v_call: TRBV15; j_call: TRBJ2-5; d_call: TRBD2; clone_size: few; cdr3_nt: TGTGCCACCAGCAACGGACTAGCGGGGGTCCAAGAGACCCAGTACTTC; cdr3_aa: CATSNGLAGVQETQYF
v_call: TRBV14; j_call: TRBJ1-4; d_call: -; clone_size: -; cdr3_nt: TGTGCCAGCAGCCCGGACAACAGGCACGCAACTAATGAAAAACTGTTTTTT; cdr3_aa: CASSPDNRHATNEKLFF
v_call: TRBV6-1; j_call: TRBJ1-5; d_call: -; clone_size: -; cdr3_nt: TGTGCCAGCAGTGACGCATGGGGCAGATTCAATCAGCCCCAGCATTTT; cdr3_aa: CASSDAWGRFNQPQHF
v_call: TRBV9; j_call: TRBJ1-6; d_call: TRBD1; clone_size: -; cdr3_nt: TGTGCCAGCAGCGTAGATGACAGGGGGCGGGGGTCCTATAATTCACCCCTCCACTTT; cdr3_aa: CASSVDDRGRGSYNSPLHF
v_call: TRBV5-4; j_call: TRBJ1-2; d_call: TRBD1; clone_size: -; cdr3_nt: TGTGCCAGCAGACCCGGGACAGTATTTGGCTACACCTTC; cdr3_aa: CASRPGTVFGYTF
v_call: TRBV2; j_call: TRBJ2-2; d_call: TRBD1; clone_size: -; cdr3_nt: TGTGCCAGCAGTGTGGACAGGGCTAACACCGGGGAGCTGTTTTTT; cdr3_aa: CASSVDRANTGELFF
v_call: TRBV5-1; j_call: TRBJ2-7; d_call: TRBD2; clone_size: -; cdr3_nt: TGCGCCAGCAGCTTGGATGGACTAGCGGGGGCCTACGAGCAGTACTTC; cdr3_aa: CASSLDGLAGAYEQYF
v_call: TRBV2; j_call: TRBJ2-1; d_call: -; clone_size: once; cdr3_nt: TGTGCCAGCAGCCTATATGATGAGCAGTTCTTC; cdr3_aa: CASSLYDEQFF
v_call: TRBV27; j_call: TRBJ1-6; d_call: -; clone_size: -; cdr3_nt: TGTGCCAGCAGTCAGCCGACAGGTTGGGGTTTGGATTCACCCCTCCACTTT; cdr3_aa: CASSQPTGWGLDSPLHF
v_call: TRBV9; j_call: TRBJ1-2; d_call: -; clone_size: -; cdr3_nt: TGTGCCAGCAGCGTAGAAGGGGGGGCCCTCAGTGGCTACACCTTC; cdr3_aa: CASSVEGGALSGYTF
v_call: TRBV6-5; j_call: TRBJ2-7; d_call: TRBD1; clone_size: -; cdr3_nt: TGTGCCAGCAGTCGCGGACAGGGGGTCCACGAGCAGTACTTC; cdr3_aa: CASSRGQGVHEQYF
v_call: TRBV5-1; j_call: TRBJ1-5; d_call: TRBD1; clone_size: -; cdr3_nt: TGCGCCAGCAGTCGCGACGGGGGGACAGGACAGCCCCAGCATTTT; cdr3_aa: CASSRDGGTGQPQHF
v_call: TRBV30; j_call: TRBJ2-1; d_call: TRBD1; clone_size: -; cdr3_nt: TGTGCCTGGAGTTCGGACAGGGACTCCTACAATGAGCAGTTCTTC; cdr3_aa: CAWSSDRDSYNEQFF
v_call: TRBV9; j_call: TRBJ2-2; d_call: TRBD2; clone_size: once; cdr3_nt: TGTGCCAGCAGGCGAGGGGGCGGGGGGGCGACCGGGGAGCTGTTTTTT; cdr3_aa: CASRRGGGGATGELFF
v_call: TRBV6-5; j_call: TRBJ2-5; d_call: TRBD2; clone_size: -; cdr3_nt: TGTGCCAGCAGTTACTCGGCTAGCGGCACCCAAGAGACCCAGTACTTC; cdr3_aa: CASSYSASGTQETQYF
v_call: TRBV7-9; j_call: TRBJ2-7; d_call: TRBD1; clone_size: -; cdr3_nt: TGTGCCAGCAGCTTAGATATGGGACAGGGGGAGTACTTC; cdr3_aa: CASSLDMGQGEYF
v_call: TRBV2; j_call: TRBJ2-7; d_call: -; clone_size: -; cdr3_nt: TGTGCCAGCAGTGAAATCAGGGTATCCTACGAGCAGTACTTC; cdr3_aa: CASSEIRVSYEQYF
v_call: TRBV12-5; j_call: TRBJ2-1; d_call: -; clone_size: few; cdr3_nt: TGTGCTAGTGGTTTGGGCGGACAGAACAATGAGCAGTTCTTC; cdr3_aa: CASGLGGQNNEQFF
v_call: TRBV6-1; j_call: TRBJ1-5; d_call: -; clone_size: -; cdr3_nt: TGTGCCAGCAGGGGAACGACAGGACCCGGGCCCCAGCATTTT; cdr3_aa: CASRGTTGPGPQHF
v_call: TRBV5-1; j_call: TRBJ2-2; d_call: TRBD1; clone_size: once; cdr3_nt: TGCGCCAGCAGCCGGGGACAGGCCGGGGAGCTGTTTTTT; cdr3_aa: CASSRGQAGELFF
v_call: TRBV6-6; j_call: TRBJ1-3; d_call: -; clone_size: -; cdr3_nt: TGTGCCAGCAGCCCGCGAGGGACAGGAAACACCATATATTTT; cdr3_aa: CASSPRGTGNTIYF
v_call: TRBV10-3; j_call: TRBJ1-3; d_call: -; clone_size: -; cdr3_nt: TGTGCCATCAGGGGAGGATCGGGAAACACCATATATTTT; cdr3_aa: CAIRGGSGNTIYF
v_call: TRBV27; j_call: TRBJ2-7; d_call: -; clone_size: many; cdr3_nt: TGTGCCAGCAGTCCTACAGGGTTCGAGCAGTACTTC; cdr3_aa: CASSPTGFEQYF
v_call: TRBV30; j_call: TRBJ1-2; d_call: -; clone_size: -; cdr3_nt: TGTGCCTGGAGTGGGGCGAGTGACTATGGCTACACCTTC; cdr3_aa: CAWSGASDYGYTF
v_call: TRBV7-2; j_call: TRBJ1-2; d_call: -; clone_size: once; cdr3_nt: TGTGCCAGCAGCTTGGAGGTCGACTACACCTTC; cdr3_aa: CASSLEVDYTF
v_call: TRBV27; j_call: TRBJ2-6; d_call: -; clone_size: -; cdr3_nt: TGTGCCAGCAGCAGTTCTGGGGCCAACGTCCTGACTTTC; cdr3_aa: CASSSSGANVLTF
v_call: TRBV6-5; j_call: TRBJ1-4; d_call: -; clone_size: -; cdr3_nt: TGTGCCAGCAGTTACCTCGGGGTAACTAATGAAAAACTGTTTTTT; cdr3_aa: CASSYLGVTNEKLFF
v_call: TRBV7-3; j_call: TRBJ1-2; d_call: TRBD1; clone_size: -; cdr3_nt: TGTGCCAGCAGCTTGGGGACAGGGGATGGCTACACCTTC; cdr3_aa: CASSLGTGDGYTF
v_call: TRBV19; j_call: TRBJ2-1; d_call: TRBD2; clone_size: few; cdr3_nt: TGTGCCAGTAGTCTAACTGGTGCTCGGGGGGGCTGGAATGAGCAGTTCTTC; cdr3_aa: CASSLTGARGGWNEQFF